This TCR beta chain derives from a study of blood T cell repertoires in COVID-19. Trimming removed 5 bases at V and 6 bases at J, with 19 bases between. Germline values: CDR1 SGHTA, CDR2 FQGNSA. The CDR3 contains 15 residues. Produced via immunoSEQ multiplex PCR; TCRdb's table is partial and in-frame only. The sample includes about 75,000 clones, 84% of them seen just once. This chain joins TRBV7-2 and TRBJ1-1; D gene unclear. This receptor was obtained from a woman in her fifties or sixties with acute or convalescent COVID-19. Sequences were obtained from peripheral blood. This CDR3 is CASSVDSSGISEAFF. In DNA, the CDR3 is TGTGCCAGCAGCGTCGACTCTTCCGGCATTTCTGAAGCTTTCTTT.